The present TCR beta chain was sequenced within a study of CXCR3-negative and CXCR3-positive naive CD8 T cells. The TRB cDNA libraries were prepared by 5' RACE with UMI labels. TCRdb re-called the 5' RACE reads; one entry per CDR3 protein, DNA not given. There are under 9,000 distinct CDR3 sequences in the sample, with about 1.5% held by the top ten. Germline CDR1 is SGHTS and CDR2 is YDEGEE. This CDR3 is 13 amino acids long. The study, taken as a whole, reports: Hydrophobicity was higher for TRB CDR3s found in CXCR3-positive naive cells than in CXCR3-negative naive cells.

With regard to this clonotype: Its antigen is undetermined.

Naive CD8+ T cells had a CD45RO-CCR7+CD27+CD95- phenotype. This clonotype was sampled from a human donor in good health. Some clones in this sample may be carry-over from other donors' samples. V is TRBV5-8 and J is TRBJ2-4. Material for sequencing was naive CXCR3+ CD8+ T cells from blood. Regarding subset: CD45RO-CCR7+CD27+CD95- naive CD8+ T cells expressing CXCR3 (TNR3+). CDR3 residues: CASSLSSSNIQYF.